The source of this TCR beta chain is a study of OX40 agonist ivuxolimab in advanced cancers. Study context: The mean age was around 56 years, ranging from 23 to 79, with 82.7% of participants male.

TCRdb keeps only in-frame clones here, not all; method: immunoSEQ multiplex PCR. The data show about 64,000 clones, 75% to 85% seen once. Germline trimming cut 5 bases from V and 5 bases from J; bases unmatched to any gene: 3. Germline V gene sequence: CDR1 SGHVS, CDR2 FNYEAQ. This CDR3 spans 13 amino acids. The chain couples TRBV7-6 to TRBJ2-7; the match to TRBD1 covers 10 bases. This TCR was sampled from an adult with an advanced solid tumor such as melanoma, head and neck, liver or kidney cancer. Sequenced here: CD4+ or CD8+ T cells sorted from blood, sampled in a trial of the OX40 agonist ivuxolimab. CDR3 in DNA: TGTGCCAGCAGCCGGGGACAGGGGAACGAGCAGTACTTC. Encoded protein: CASSRGQGNEQYF.